Shown below are 23 T cell receptor beta chains from a single sample sequenced in a study of blood T cell repertoires in COVID-19. Profiling relied on immunoSEQ multiplex PCR, and the TCRdb table lists in-frame clones only, not all of them. Counted here are over 80,000 clones, roughly nine tenths occurring once; the ten biggest clones make up roughly 8.9%. Sample: peripheral blood. The origin of the receptors is a man aged 50 to 59 with acute or convalescent COVID-19.

This chain links TRBV6-5 with TRBJ2-1; 7 bases agree with TRBD1. Germline trimming cut 8 bases from V and 1 base from J; bases unmatched to any gene: 2. There are 13 residues in the CDR3. Germline CDR1 and CDR2: MNHEY and SVGAGI. The CDR3 spells CASDRVSYNEQFF. The CDR3 DNA follows: TGTGCCAGCGACAGGGTATCCTACAATGAGCAGTTCTTC.

The V call is TRBV6-5, the J call TRBJ1-1, with 7 bases aligning to TRBD1. V lost 0 bases, J lost 7 bases, and 5 bases stayed unmatched. Germline CDR1 is MNHEY and CDR2 is SVGAGI. The CDR3 spans 14 residues. The CDR3 DNA follows: TGTGCCAGCAGTTACTCGGTCCGGACAGGTGAAGCTTTCTTT. Its translation is CASSYSVRTGEAFF.

This clone was seen just once. The V and J genes are TRBV28 and TRBJ1-2, with D perhaps matching TRBD1 (6 bases). This CDR3 comprises 13 residues. V lost 6 bases, J lost 7 bases, and 15 bases lay in between. CDR1 is MDHEN, CDR2 SYDVKM, per germline. CDR3 region: CASRGTRVGGYTF. The CDR3 DNA follows: TGTGCCAGCAGGGGGACACGGGTCGGTGGCTACACCTTC.

The V and J genes are TRBV19 and TRBJ1-1, with 8 bases matching TRBD1. The CDR3 spans 15 residues. The trim removed 8 bases at V and 0 bases at J, leaving 8 bases unmatched. Germline loops: CDR1 LNHDA, CDR2 SQIVND (reference sequence). In DNA, the CDR3 is TGTGCCAGTGCCAGGACAGGGAGAATGAACACTGAAGCTTTCTTT. Amino acid sequence: CASARTGRMNTEAFF.

The sample holds a few counts of this clone. The CDR3 nucleotides are TGTGCCAGCAACCAATGTCACAGACACAACTATGGCTACACCTTC. Its translation: CASNQCHRHNYGYTF. V usage is TRBV21-1 and J usage is TRBJ1-2; the D call of TRBD1 is as the table states it, not checked on the DNA. TRBV21-1 is classified as a pseudogene. The CDR3 has 15 amino acids.

The J gene is TRBJ1-2, the V gene TRBV29-1; D call uncertain. The V end lost 5 bases, the J end lost 3 bases, and 10 bases lay between the germline ends. The CDR3 contains 12 residues. The germline CDR1 and CDR2 sequences are SQVTM and ANQGSEA. The CDR3 region has the DNA TGCAGCGTTCTCACCGGGGACTATGGCTACACCTTC. Translation gives CSVLTGDYGYTF.

The rearrangement links TRBV6-5 to TRBJ1-2, with unresolved D. Trimming took off 9 bases at V and 8 bases at J, with 10 bases between the two ends. The CDR3 has 10 amino acids. CDR1 and CDR2 (germline): MNHEY, SVGAGI. In nucleotides, the CDR3 is TGTGCCAGTGGGGAGTGGGGCTACACCTTC. Protein product: CASGEWGYTF.

J is TRBJ1-6 and V is TRBV19; D gene unclear. CDR1 is LNHDA, CDR2 SQIVND, per germline (reference sequence). The CDR3 runs to 14 residues. Trimming left V 5 bases short and J 4 bases short, with 9 bases between. The CDR3 sequence: CASSSAGYNSPLHF. The CDR3 DNA follows: TGTGCCAGTAGTTCGGCAGGTTATAATTCACCCCTCCACTTT.

In its sample, this clone was seen once. This chain connects TRBV2 to TRBJ2-5; D gene uncertain. The CDR3 length is 12 residues. V lost 7 bases to trimming and J lost 6 bases, with 12 bases between them. The germline V gene has CDR1 SNHLY and CDR2 FYNNEI. CDR3 nucleotides: TGTGCCAGCAACTATCTCCCAAAGACCCAGTACTTC. It yields the protein CASNYLPKTQYF.

The rearrangement links TRBV20-1 to TRBJ2-3; a possible D gene is TRBD1 (5 bases). The CDR3 extends over 12 amino acids. Trimming removed 3 bases at V and 4 bases at J, with 8 bases between. CDR1 and CDR2 (germline): DFQATT, SNEGSKA (reference sequence). The CDR3 nucleotides are TGCAGTGCTAGTCAGGGTTCAGATACGCAGTATTTT. Translation gives CSASQGSDTQYF.

This chain uses TRBV30 with TRBJ2-5; 8 nucleotides agree with TRBD2. The germline V gene encodes CDR1 GTSNPN and CDR2 SVGIG (reference sequence). With V trimmed by 5 bases and J by 1 base, 3 bases remained unmatched. This CDR3 has 13 residues. In DNA, the CDR3 is TGTGCCTGGCAGCGGGGGAGCCAAGAGACCCAGTACTTC. It translates to CAWQRGSQETQYF.

V usage is TRBV9 and J usage is TRBJ2-5; 7 bases agree with TRBD2. J gave up 2 bases and V 0 bases, and 10 bases lay outside the gene matches. The V gene's germline CDR1 is SGDLS and CDR2 YYNGEE. The CDR3 runs to 17 residues. The CDR3, as DNA: TGTGCCAGCAGCGTAGCTCTTGGGGCGGGGGTACAAGAGACCCAGTACTTC. This encodes CASSVALGAGVQETQYF.

The V and J genes are TRBV2 and TRBJ1-2, with 7 bases that match TRBD1. Germline V gene sequence: CDR1 SNHLY, CDR2 FYNNEI. This CDR3 is built from 12 residues. The J segment lost 10 bases and the V segment lost 4 bases, leaving 6 bases of the junction unmatched. The CDR3: CASSVTGDLYTF. The CDR3 nucleotides are TGTGCCAGCAGTGTTACAGGGGACCTCTACACCTTC.

The chain recombines TRBV6-4 with TRBJ2-1, with 14 bases identical to TRBD2. The junction had 10 bases not matched to a gene; V was cut back by 6 bases and J by 9 bases. Germline V gene lookup returns CDR1 MRHNA and CDR2 SNTAGT. The CDR3 has 16 residues. CDR3 in amino acids: CASSRTSGGILGEQFF. DNA of the CDR3: TGTGCCAGCAGCCGGACTAGCGGGGGGATTCTCGGTGAGCAGTTCTTC.

The rearrangement links TRBV5-1 to TRBJ1-2; D gene unclear. The CDR3 consists of 18 residues. Deletions cut 0 bases from V and 4 bases from J, with 22 bases between. Germline CDR1 SGHRS, CDR2 YFSETQ. The CDR3 is CASSLAGQTYRSGYGYTF. The CDR3, as DNA: TGCGCCAGCAGCTTGGCCGGTCAGACTTACCGGTCGGGCTATGGCTACACCTTC. Looking up the rest from reference TRBV5-1 and TRBJ1-2 gives the full variable domain: KAGVTQTPRYLIKTRGQQVTLSCSPISGHRSVSWYQQTPGQGLQFLFEYFSETQRNKGNFPGRFSGRQFSNSRSEMNVSTLELGDSALYLCASSLAGQTYRSGYGYTFGSGTRLTVV.

The V call is TRBV3-1 (or the pseudogene TRBV3-2), the J call TRBJ2-3, with 16 bases lining up with TRBD2. Trimming at V came to 4 bases and at J to 3 bases, leaving 7 bases not matched to a gene. This CDR3 is 18 amino acids long. Germline V gives CDR1 LGHDT, CDR2 YNNKEL (reference sequence). CDR3 nucleotides: TGTGCCAGCAGCCCGTCCGGGACTAGCGGGGGGGCGACAGATACGCAGTATTTT. Protein: CASSPSGTSGGATDTQYF.

V and J are TRBV10-3 and TRBJ2-6; possible D gene TRBD1, 6 bases. V was trimmed by 4 bases and J by 3 bases, leaving 22 bases between them. Germline CDR1 is ENHRY and CDR2 is SYGVKD. This CDR3 is built from 19 residues. CDR3 region: CAISVVGGRGTSGANVLTF. The CDR3 DNA sequence: TGTGCCATCAGTGTCGTCGGTGGCAGGGGCACTAGTGGGGCCAACGTCCTGACTTTC.

This chain links TRBV6-2 or TRBV6-3 with TRBJ2-7, with D tentatively TRBD2 (5 bases). CDR3 length: 16 residues. Looked up from germline, CDR1 is MNHEY and CDR2 is SVGEGT. V was cut by 4 bases and J by 6 bases, with 22 bases left in between. Written as DNA, the CDR3 is TGTGCCAGCAGTTCACCTGAGATGGGTGGGAGAAGCGAGCAGTACTTC. The encoded protein is CASSSPEMGGRSEQYF.

The genes are TRBV19 and TRBJ1-1; no reliable D call. Germline V gene data show CDR1 as LNHDA and CDR2 as SQIVND (reference sequence). Trimming stripped 3 bases from V and 0 bases from J, with 11 bases between. The CDR3 is made up of 15 amino acids. The CDR3 is CASSIRDFLNTEAFF. CDR3 nucleotide sequence: TGTGCCAGTAGTATTAGAGATTTTTTGAACACTGAAGCTTTCTTT.

This clone was detected only once. The chain recombines TRBV10-3 with TRBJ1-3; D remains unclear. The germline CDR1 and CDR2 sequences are ENHRY and SYGVKD. The CDR3 has 14 residues. V was clipped by 9 bases and J by 4 bases, with 16 bases between them. CDR3 region: CAISDGVEGNTIYF. CDR3 nucleotides: TGTGCCATTTCGGACGGGGTTGAAGGAAACACCATATATTTT.

The rearrangement uses TRBV7-2 and TRBJ2-5, with 8 bases that match TRBD2. Germline CDR1 and CDR2: SGHTA and FQGNSA. V shed 3 bases, J shed 4 bases, and the junction held 10 bases outside the gene matches. The CDR3 runs 16 residues. The CDR3 reads CASSFPPGGDGETQYF. DNA for the CDR3: TGTGCCAGCAGCTTTCCCCCGGGGGGGGATGGAGAGACCCAGTACTTC.

This sequence joins TRBV28 and TRBJ1-2; tentative D call: TRBD1 (5 bases). This CDR3 spans 12 amino acids. In germline, CDR1 is MDHEN, CDR2 SYDVKM. V was clipped by 4 bases and J by 7 bases, with 10 bases between them. The CDR3 DNA is TGTGCCAGCAGTTCCGGGGGTCTTGGCTACACCTTC. Protein product: CASSSGGLGYTF.

V gene TRBV19 combines with J gene TRBJ2-2; TRBD2 agrees at 12 bases. V dropped 5 bases and J dropped 4; count of bases not matched to a gene: 11. The V gene's germline CDR1 is LNHDA and CDR2 SQIVND (reference sequence). There are 18 residues in the CDR3. The CDR3 loop is CASSPSGTSGPVTGELFF. The CDR3 DNA is TGTGCCAGTAGTCCCTCCGGGACTAGCGGGCCAGTCACCGGGGAGCTGTTTTTT. Full variable domain (rest looked up from reference TRBV19 and TRBJ2-2): DGGITQSPKYLFRKEGQNVTLSCEQNLNHDAMYWYRQDPGQGLRLIYYSQIVNDFQKGDIAEGYSVSREKKESFPLTVTSAQKNPTAFYLCASSPSGTSGPVTGELFFGEGSRLTVL.